This T cell receptor beta chain was retrieved from a study of cytomegalovirus exposure and HLA in healthy donors. Study in general: The platform used for the 120 or so validation repertoires matched that of the roughly 700 first-cohort repertoires, a later analysis reported.

CDR3 size: 16 residues. V shed 5 bases and J 0 bases; nucleotides not matched to a gene: 6. Germline loops: CDR1 MNHNY, CDR2 SVGAGI (reference sequence). Assay: immunoSEQ multiplex PCR; the TCRdb copy retains only in-frame clones and omits some. The sample includes 100,000 to 120,000 clones, around 90% of them seen just once. An approximately 130-subject validation cohort, separate from the approximately 610-subject first cohort, supplied the donors. About this clone: What it binds is unknown.

General study results and limits: One later analysis, an examination of the roughly 130 validation repertoires, found that first-cohort TCR clusters tended to co-occur in them. For cytomegalovirus status, the classifier reportedly gave diagnoses with high specificity and sensitivity.

The TCR originated in a woman aged 18-29 years in good health and CMV-seronegative. V and J are TRBV6-6 and TRBJ1-2, with 10 positions matching TRBD1. Sequencing was carried out using PBMCs. CDR3 protein: CASSIRQGASNYGYTF. The DNA for the CDR3 is TGTGCCAGCAGTATACGACAGGGGGCATCTAACTATGGCTACACCTTC.